This T cell receptor (beta chain) came from a study of cytomegalovirus exposure and HLA in healthy donors. General study points: Later work associated fewer than 20,000 TCR beta sequences with HLA alleles at 0.05 false discovery rate. Among immune exposure information, only CMV serostatus was available.

Regarding this clone: As yet, its antigen is unknown.

Primers included in the PCR were 60 Vbeta and 13 Jbeta primers. Method: immunoSEQ multiplex PCR; TCRdb's copy keeps in-frame clones and lacks some. The sample consists of about 160,000 clones, 75% to 85% of them appearing once. CDR1 is LNHNV and CDR2 is YYDKDF in the germline V gene (reference sequence). CDR3 length: 15 amino acids. Trimming removed 8 bases from V and 4 bases from J; junction bases left unmatched: 7. What was sequenced was PBMCs. The V gene is TRBV15, the J gene TRBJ2-6; TRBD1 matches at 8 bases. This TCR was sampled from a man aged 45-60 years in good health and CMV-seropositive. Written as DNA, the CDR3 is TGTGCCACCGGGACAGGTTCATCAGGGGCCAACGTCCTGACTTTC. Translated: CATGTGSSGANVLTF.